The present entry profiles one T cell receptor beta chain with its context. Per the original data handling: Quantification of nucleated cells was approximated via reference gene primer amplification. Clones were read by immunoSEQ multiplex PCR, and TCRdb kept only the in-frame ones, dropping some. Clonal size and the V and J genes are those of that table, whereas D and trimming came from the DNA. This sample yields tens of thousands of clones, of which approximately 88% are seen a single time; 3% to 3.5% belongs to the top ten. This sample is part of a study of blood T cell repertoires in COVID-19. Study background: COVID-19 samples, acute and convalescent, were from the United States, Italy and Spain. T cells, B-cell-depleted T cells, or PBMCs provided the cDNA or gDNA that served as material.

This CDR3 comprises 13 residues. Trimming took off 10 bases at V and 8 bases at J, with 20 bases between the two ends. The sequenced material came from peripheral blood. The TCR sequence derives from a human donor in a cohort sampled during active COVID-19. The chain combines TRBV12-3 or TRBV12-4 with TRBJ1-2, with D perhaps TRBD1 (5 bases). Here the CDR3 reads CATLGAQGGGYTF. The CDR3 coding sequence is TGTGCCACCCTCGGGGCGCAGGGAGGAGGCTACACCTTC.